A single sample gave rise to the 26 T cell receptor beta chains below, sequenced in a study of CD8 T cells in ankylosing spondylitis. TCRdb reprocessed the 5' RACE reads with MiXCR, giving one entry per CDR3 protein. The table has about 130,000 distinct CDR3 sequences, roughly 6.6% seen once. Sequenced sample: blood, either unsorted or a sorted T cell fraction (not recorded which). These receptors all stem from a female donor with ankylosing spondylitis or in good health (not recorded which).

This clonotype was observed at least ten times. The chain joins TRBV15 to TRBJ2-7; no definite D call. Germline V lookup: CDR1 LNHNV, CDR2 YYDKDF (reference sequence). This CDR3 region has 13 residues. The V end was cut by 0 bases, the J end by 4 bases, with 7 bases between. Here the CDR3 reads CATSRDLSYEQYF. The DNA for the CDR3 is TGTGCCACCAGCAGAGATCTGAGTTACGAGCAGTACTTC.

This clonotype occurred many times. This sequence joins TRBV27 and TRBJ2-1, with D perhaps TRBD2 (5 bases). CDR3 length equals 14 residues. Germline loops: CDR1 MNHEY, CDR2 SMNVEV (reference sequence). Trimming took 2 bases from V and 3 from J, leaving 8 bases between them. CDR3 sequence: CASSLIRDYNEQFF. The CDR3 nucleotides read TGTGCCAGCAGTTTAATACGGGACTACAATGAGCAGTTCTTC.

This clonotype was detected ten times or more. The V call is TRBV3-1, the J call TRBJ1-2, with D possibly matching TRBD1 (5 bases). This CDR3 is 13 amino acids long. Germline CDR1 is LGHDT and CDR2 is YNNKEL (reference sequence). Trimming shortened V by 1 base and J by 3 bases, and 6 bases separated the two germline ends. CDR3 sequence reads: CASSQVTDYGYTF. CDR3 nucleotides: TGTGCCAGCAGCCAAGTGACAGACTATGGCTACACCTTC. Full variable domain (outside the CDR3, taken from reference TRBV3-1 and TRBJ1-2): DTAVSQTPKYLVTQMGNDKSIKCEQNLGHDTMYWYKQDSKKFLKIMFSYNNKELIINETVPNRFSPKSPDKAHLNLHINSLELGDSAVYFCASSQVTDYGYTFGSGTRLTVV.

This clonotype was counted many times. V gene TRBV9 combines with J gene TRBJ1-2, with TRBD1 identical over 10 bases. After removal of 4 bases from V and 8 bases from J, the junction contained 11 bases not matched to a gene. Germline CDR1 is SGDLS and CDR2 is YYNGEE. The CDR3 loop spans 15 amino acids. In DNA, the CDR3 is TGTGCCAGCAGCCCTCAGACAGGGGGCCTAGGAGGCTACACCTTC. It specifies CASSPQTGGLGGYTF.

This clonotype was counted many times. In DNA form, the CDR3 reads TGTGCCAACAAACAGGGGAACACCGGGGAGCTGTTTTTT. Translation gives CANKQGNTGELFF. The chain combines TRBV12-3 or TRBV12-4 with TRBJ2-2; tentatively, D is TRBD1 (6 bases). Trimming shortened V by 10 bases and J by 1 base, and 10 bases separated the two germline ends. The CDR3 sequence is 13 residues long.

This clonotype was seen ten or more times. V and J are TRBV6-2 or TRBV6-3 and TRBJ1-3, with D possibly matching TRBD1 (5 bases). The CDR3 is 16 amino acids. V was pared by 6 bases and J by 0 bases, with 15 bases between. Germline assignment: CDR1 MNHEY and CDR2 SVGEGT. Here the CDR3 reads CASRIGDGGSGNTIYF. DNA of the CDR3: TGTGCCAGCAGGATCGGGGACGGCGGCTCTGGAAACACCATATATTTT.

This clonotype came up many times. CDR3 region: CASRRVAGLLEYEQYF. CDR3 nucleotide sequence: TGTGCCAGCAGACGAGTGGCGGGCCTATTGGAGTACGAGCAGTACTTC. The chain uses TRBV27 and TRBJ2-7, with D perhaps matching TRBD2 (5 bases). CDR1 and CDR2 from the germline V gene are MNHEY and SMNVEV (reference sequence). The V and J ends lost 6 bases and 4 bases respectively, with 22 bases between them. The CDR3 consists of 16 residues.

Ten or more counts support this clonotype. The chain has TRBV10-2 and TRBJ1-2, with D possibly TRBD1 on 6 matching bases. V was pared by 3 bases and J by 7 bases, with 15 bases between. The CDR3 contains 14 residues. Germline V gives CDR1 WSHSY, CDR2 SAAADI. The CDR3 coding sequence is TGCGCCAGCAGTGATAATTTGGGGGGCGGTGGCTACACCTTC. Its protein product is CASSDNLGGGGYTF.

In this sample, this clonotype turned up many times. The rearrangement links TRBV5-1 to TRBJ2-7; 8 bases fit TRBD2. The CDR3 covers 15 residues. Germline V gene lookup returns CDR1 SGHRS and CDR2 YFSETQ. V shed 0 bases and J 4 bases; nucleotides not matched to a gene: 6. The CDR3 reads CASSLGLAGRYEQYF. The CDR3, as DNA: TGCGCCAGCAGCTTGGGTTTAGCGGGGAGATACGAGCAGTACTTC.

This clonotype occurred many times. V gene TRBV27 combines with J gene TRBJ2-1; 7 nucleotides agree with TRBD2. J lost 4 bases, V lost 6 bases, and 9 bases had no gene match. Germline CDR1 and CDR2: MNHEY and SMNVEV (reference sequence). This CDR3 has 15 residues. In nucleotides, the CDR3 is TGTGCCAGCAGAGAAGCGGGGAATACATACAATGAGCAGTTCTTC. Amino acids: CASREAGNTYNEQFF.

This clonotype was recorded at least ten times. The CDR3: CASGTVLHSPLHF. CDR3 DNA: TGTGCCAGCGGGACAGTGCTGCATTCACCCCTCCACTTT. This sequence joins TRBV6-2 or TRBV6-3 and TRBJ1-6, with 7 bases lining up with TRBD1. The CDR3 runs to 13 residues. V lost 8 bases to trimming and J lost 8 bases; unmatched junction nucleotides: 6. Germline CDR1 reads MNHEY; CDR2 reads SVGEGT.

The chain links TRBV12-3 or TRBV12-4 to TRBJ1-2; the D is unclear. The CDR3 is made up of 13 amino acids. Trimming removed 3 bases at V and 8 bases at J, with 13 bases between. The CDR3 loop reads CASSFAVGSGYTF. The CDR3, as DNA: TGTGCCAGCAGTTTCGCGGTCGGTAGCGGCTACACCTTC.

This clonotype has a count of ten or more. The chain combines TRBV6-1 with TRBJ2-2; TRBD1 matches at 9 bases. The CDR3 contains 15 residues. J lost 5 bases, V lost 3 bases, and 4 bases had no gene match. CDR1 MNHNS and CDR2 SASEGT come from the germline V gene. The DNA for the CDR3 is TGTGCCAGCAGTGAGGGACAGGGCGGGACCGGGGAGCTGTTTTTT. It specifies CASSEGQGGTGELFF.

This clonotype was found many times. The chain employs TRBV25-1 and TRBJ2-7; D might be TRBD1 or TRBD2, each matching 5 bases. The V end was cut by 2 bases, the J end by 4 bases, with 12 bases between. This CDR3 has 14 amino acids. Germline V gene data show CDR1 as MGHDK and CDR2 as SYGVNS. The CDR3 loop reads CASSEGGRVYEQYF. Written as DNA, the CDR3 is TGTGCCAGCAGTGAAGGAGGCAGGGTGTACGAGCAGTACTTC.

This clonotype was counted at least ten times. The V call is TRBV29-1, the J call TRBJ1-4, with TRBD1 as a possible D gene (5 bases). The CDR3 is made up of 14 amino acids. Germline V gene data show CDR1 as SQVTM and CDR2 as ANQGSEA. Trimming cost V 4 bases and J 4 bases, with 13 bases left between them. For the CDR3, the DNA is TGCAGCGTTGTATCAGGGTTTGGTAATGAAAAACTGTTTTTT. Residues: CSVVSGFGNEKLFF.

This clonotype came up many times. The genes are TRBV2 and TRBJ2-7; TRBD2 matches at 7 bases. The CDR3 loop spans 12 amino acids. V trimming: 6 bases; J trimming: 6 bases; junction bases outside the gene matches: 5. In germline, CDR1 is SNHLY, CDR2 FYNNEI. Written as DNA, the CDR3 is TGTGCCAGCAGCCAGGGAGGGGTCGAGCAGTACTTC. The encoded protein is CASSQGGVEQYF.

This clonotype occurred a few times. The chain joins TRBV18 to TRBJ1-6, with D perhaps matching TRBD1 (5 bases). The CDR3 has 15 amino acids. The germline V gene encodes CDR1 KGHSH and CDR2 LQKENI. V lost 5 bases, J lost 9 bases, and 17 bases lay in between. The CDR3 spells CASSLPGPGTSPLHF. CDR3 bases: TGTGCCAGCTCATTACCGGGCCCAGGGACTTCACCCCTCCACTTT.

This clonotype was counted at least ten times. This chain connects TRBV15 to TRBJ1-1; D unclear. V lost 0 bases and J 2 bases, leaving 7 bases between the germline ends. The CDR3 extends over 14 amino acids. Germline V CDR1 and CDR2: LNHNV, YYDKDF (reference sequence). The CDR3 nucleotides read TGTGCCACCAGCAGAGATATGGGAAACACTGAAGCTTTCTTT. Translation gives CATSRDMGNTEAFF.

This clonotype has at least ten counts. The genes are TRBV5-1 and TRBJ2-7; either TRBD1 or TRBD2 may fit D (5 bases each). The CDR3 runs 14 residues. The germline V and J ends were trimmed by 2 bases and 3 bases, with 12 bases remaining between them. Per germline, CDR1 SGHRS and CDR2 YFSETQ. This chain's CDR3 is CASSLRGVGYEQYF. CDR3 DNA sequence: TGCGCCAGCAGCTTAAGGGGAGTCGGCTACGAGCAGTACTTC.

This clonotype came up many times. The DNA for the CDR3 is TGCGCCAGCGACAGGGTTAAGAATTCACCCCTCCACTTT. Translation: CASDRVKNSPLHF. The rearrangement joins TRBV5-1 to TRBJ1-6; TRBD1 matches 7 bases. The CDR3 contains 13 residues. The germline V gene encodes CDR1 SGHRS and CDR2 YFSETQ. Trimming removed 7 bases from V and 7 bases from J; junction bases left unmatched: 5.

This clonotype was detected ten times or more. The J gene is TRBJ2-1, the V gene TRBV20-1; 11 positions agree with TRBD2. The J segment lost 0 bases and the V segment lost 2 bases, leaving 6 bases of the junction unmatched. The CDR3 contains 17 residues. Per germline, CDR1 DFQATT and CDR2 SNEGSKA (reference sequence). The CDR3 sequence is CSARRRLAGRSYNEQFF. In DNA, the CDR3 is TGCAGTGCTAGAAGGAGACTAGCGGGGCGCTCCTACAATGAGCAGTTCTTC.

This clonotype was seen many times. The rearrangement joins TRBV28 to TRBJ2-7; D is perhaps TRBD2 (6 bases). This CDR3 is 13 amino acids long. The V gene's germline CDR1 is MDHEN and CDR2 SYDVKM. Trimming removed 8 bases from V and 1 base from J, with 12 bases in between. The CDR3 reads CASSGGYSYEQYF. CDR3 DNA sequence: TGTGCCAGCTCCGGGGGTTATTCCTACGAGCAGTACTTC.

The sample holds a few counts of this clonotype. The rearrangement links TRBV5-4 to TRBJ1-1; possible D gene TRBD1, 6 bases. CDR1 SGHNT and CDR2 YYREEE come from the germline V gene (reference sequence). Trimming cost V 2 bases and J 1 base, with 9 bases left between them. The CDR3 contains 14 residues. The CDR3 reads CASSFGQRNTEAFF. CDR3 DNA: TGTGCCAGCAGCTTTGGACAGAGGAACACTGAAGCTTTCTTT.

Only a few counts were recorded for this clonotype. The chain links TRBV20-1 to TRBJ2-5; the D is unclear. The CDR3 length is 12 residues. The germline V gene encodes CDR1 DFQATT and CDR2 SNEGSKA (reference sequence). V was cut by 6 bases and J by 3 bases, with 11 bases left in between. The chain's CDR3 is CSAQLIKETQYF. The CDR3 DNA is TGCAGTGCCCAGCTAATTAAAGAGACCCAGTACTTC.

This clonotype was counted many times. The rearrangement links TRBV3-1 to TRBJ1-4; no definite D call. This CDR3 has 15 amino acids. Trimming took off 3 bases at V and 0 bases at J, with 8 bases between the two ends. Germline assignment: CDR1 LGHDT and CDR2 YNNKEL (reference sequence). Here the CDR3 DNA reads TGTGCCAGCAGCCAGGGCGGAGCAACTAATGAAAAACTGTTTTTT. Protein product: CASSQGGATNEKLFF.

This clonotype has ten or more counts. The V and J genes are TRBV7-8 and TRBJ1-2, with a possible D match to TRBD1 (6 bases). Germline CDR1 SGHVS, CDR2 FQNEAQ. The CDR3 has 15 amino acids. The germline V and J ends were trimmed by 2 bases and 6 bases, with 16 bases remaining between them. This chain's CDR3 is CASSLTRNRVDGYTF. CDR3 nucleotides: TGTGCCAGCAGCTTAACAAGGAACAGGGTGGATGGCTACACCTTC. The whole variable domain, remainder taken from reference TRBV7-8 and TRBJ1-2, is GAGVSQSPRYKVAKRGQDVALRCDPISGHVSLFWYQQALGQGPEFLTYFQNEAQLDKSGLPSDRFFAERPEGSVSTLKIQRTQQEDSAVYLCASSLTRNRVDGYTFGSGTRLTVV.